This T cell receptor beta chain is drawn from a study of CD8 T cells in Susac syndrome. Sequencing of TCR beta was undertaken in CD8+ and CD4+ T cells derived from blood. Germline CDR1 is DFQATT and CDR2 is SNEGSKA (reference sequence). The V end lost 3 bases, the J end lost 7 bases, and 19 bases lay between the germline ends. The CDR3 loop spans 16 amino acids. Points on this clonotype: What it recognizes is unknown.

Study conclusions and caveats: In Susac syndrome, CD4+ T cell repertoires lacked any clonal expansion. The study's TCR sequencing and HLA analysis drew on a certain number of individuals. That number was acknowledged as relatively small.

Random hexamers were used to reverse transcribe the RNA input (about 0.5 to 1 ug). TCR beta CDR3 was amplified by immunoSEQ covering 54 Vbeta and 13 Jbeta. From the immunoSEQ multiplex PCR reads, TCRdb called clonotypes with MiXCR, one entry per CDR3 protein. The sample lists 71,000 or so distinct CDR3 sequences, 93% seen once, with roughly 0.16% in the top ten. The receptor was derived from a human donor with Susac syndrome. Sequencing was done on a sample of CD4+ T cells from PBMCs. This sequence joins TRBV20-1 and TRBJ1-6; weak D call: TRBD1 (5 bases). The CDR3 loop reads CSASPMASGGNSPLHF. In DNA form, the CDR3 reads TGCAGTGCTAGCCCTATGGCCAGCGGGGGGAATTCACCCCTCCACTTT.